This is a list of T cell receptor beta chains from one sample in a study of T cell repertoires in ileal Crohn's disease. Clones were sequenced by immunoSEQ multiplex PCR, and TCRdb holds only the in-frame ones, with some missing. The sample holds 5,500 to 7,500 clones, approximately 82% seen once. Sequencing was done on a sample of ileal tissue. The receptors originated from an adult with Crohn's disease. Each CDR3 is given with its conserved first and last residue. The D gene is left open where the match is weak. Part of the rows lack a size; the others show once, few, many or a class for expanded clones.

d_call	v_call	clone_size	j_call	cdr3_nt	cdr3_aa
-	TRBV28	-	TRBJ1-3	TGTGCCAGCAGTTTTGGGGAGGCTCGCTCTGGAAACACCATATATTTT	CASSFGEARSGNTIYF
-	TRBV25-1	-	TRBJ2-2	TGTGCCCCCCCCGTCGGGGATCGCATCTTCGGGGAGCTGTTTTTT	CAPPVGDRIFGELFF
-	TRBV5-8	-	TRBJ2-3	TGTGCCAGCAGCTGGGGGTCGGGGACGGGAGATACGCAGTATTTT	CASSWGSGTGDTQYF
-	TRBV28	-	TRBJ1-6	TGTGCCAGCCGCCCAGTAGGTGGGTATTCACCCCTCCACTTT	CASRPVGGYSPLHF
-	TRBV6-6	once	TRBJ2-2	TGTGCCAGCAGTTACTCGACTGATAACACCGGGGAGCTGTTTTTT	CASSYSTDNTGELFF
-	TRBV29-1	-	TRBJ2-7	TGCAGCGCGAGCAGGGGAGCCTCCTACGAGCAGTACTTC	CSASRGASYEQYF
-	TRBV11-3	-	TRBJ2-7	TGTGCCAGCAGCCCCGCCGGGAGACGCCACGAGCAGTACTTC	CASSPAGRRHEQYF
-	TRBV5-1	few	TRBJ1-1	TGCGCCAGCAGCTTGGAGAGCAGGGATGGTGTAGAAGCTTTCTTT	CASSLESRDGVEAFF
TRBD1	TRBV25-1	-	TRBJ1-1	TGTGCCAGCAGTGTCCCGGGACAGGGGGCGACTGAAGCTTTCTTT	CASSVPGQGATEAFF
TRBD2	TRBV4-1	-	TRBJ2-7	TGCGCCAGCAGCGCGCAGCGGGGAGCCTACGAGCAGTACTTC	CASSAQRGAYEQYF
-	TRBV5-5	-	TRBJ2-2	TGTGCCAGCAGCTTGGGGGGTTCCACCGGGGAGCTGTTTTTT	CASSLGGSTGELFF
-	TRBV6-6	few	TRBJ1-3	TGTGCCAGCAGTTACCCCCTCCTCAACACCATATATTTT	CASSYPLLNTIYF
-	TRBV30	-	TRBJ2-5	TGTGCCTCCAACCCCCAGGGAAGAGAGACCCAGTACTTC	CASNPQGRETQYF
-	TRBV6-5	-	TRBJ2-2	TGTGCCAGCAGTAGACCCGGACTCACCGGGGAGCTGTTTTTT	CASSRPGLTGELFF
-	TRBV5-4	-	TRBJ1-2	TGTGCCAGCAGCTTGGCTTCCGTCGGCAGCCATGTGGGCTACACCTTC	CASSLASVGSHVGYTF
TRBD2	TRBV28	-	TRBJ2-7	TGTGCCAGCACCACCACACGGGGGCGGGGGGGCTTCGAGCAGTACTTC	CASTTTRGRGGFEQYF
-	TRBV7-9	-	TRBJ2-3	TGTGCCAGCAGTGAGAGGGGTTATACGCAGTATTTT	CASSERGYTQYF